Listed below are T cell receptor beta chains from one sample, sequenced in a study of T cell responses to AZD1222 COVID-19 vaccine. Measured with immunoSEQ multiplex PCR; TCRdb has only the in-frame clones, and not every one. The sample lists about 140,000 clones; approximately 95% were seen once. Sequenced here: peripheral blood, sampled on day 0 of MenACWY control vaccination. These receptors were collected from an adult in good health. Each CDR3 is given with its conserved first and last residue. A D gene is named only where the DNA matches it firmly. Expanded clones get a size class; other rows say once, few or many, or leave the size out.

>TRBJ2-7|TRBD1|TRBV3-1/TRBV3-2|.
TGTGCCAGCAGCCAAGACCTCGTGACAGGGGCCTACGAGCAGTACTTC
CASSQDLVTGAYEQYF
>TRBJ1-2|TRBD1|TRBV29-1|.
TGCAGCGTTGGAGGACAGGTATATGGCTACACCTTC
CSVGGQVYGYTF
>TRBJ1-1|TRBD1|TRBV27|few
TGTGCCAGCAGGACCCAGGGGGCGATGAACACTGAAGCTTTCTTT
CASRTQGAMNTEAFF
>TRBJ1-1|.|TRBV13|.
TGTGCCAGCAGGCGGGGCACTGAAGCTTTCTTT
CASRRGTEAFF
>TRBJ2-6|.|TRBV19|.
TGTGCCAGTAGTATAGACTCTGGGGCCAACGTCCTGACTTTC
CASSIDSGANVLTF
>TRBJ1-1|.|TRBV19|.
TGTGCCAGTAGGATCTGGGGGACTGAAGCTTTCTTT
CASRIWGTEAFF
>TRBJ1-3|TRBD1|TRBV6-5|.
TGTGCCAGCAGTTACTCTCGGACAGGCTCTGGAAACACCATATATTTT
CASSYSRTGSGNTIYF
>TRBJ1-1|TRBD1|TRBV19|.
TGTGCCAGTAGCACCCGGACAGGGAGGGGGACTGAAGCTTTCTTT
CASSTRTGRGTEAFF
>TRBJ1-1|.|TRBV6-6|.
TGTGCCAGCAGTCAGTCCCCTTACGAAGCTTTCTTT
CASSQSPYEAFF
>TRBJ1-1|.|TRBV5-1|.
TGCGCCAGCAGCTTGACAGGTATTGGGAACACTGAAGCTTTCTTT
CASSLTGIGNTEAFF
>TRBJ2-7|TRBD2|TRBV5-6|once
TGTGCCAGTCAGCGGCTAGCGGCATCCTACGAGCAGTACTTC
CASQRLAASYEQYF
>TRBJ1-2|.|TRBV18|.
TGTGCCAGCTCACCCCCGGACAGAAAGACTAACTATGGCTACACCTTC
CASSPPDRKTNYGYTF
>TRBJ2-5|TRBD2|TRBV7-3|.
TGTGCCAGCAGCCCGGGACTAGCGAAAGAGACCCAGTACTTC
CASSPGLAKETQYF
>TRBJ1-4|.|TRBV3-1/TRBV3-2|.
TGTGCCAGCAGCCAAGAATCACGGGTTTATTCTGAAAAACTGTTTTTT
CASSQESRVYSEKLFF
>TRBJ1-6|.|TRBV15|.
TGTGCCACCAGCAAAAGGGGATCGAGCTCCTATAATTCACCCCTCCACTTT
CATSKRGSSSYNSPLHF
>TRBJ1-6|.|TRBV11-2|once
TGTGCCAGCAGCGTCTACTATGGGTCACCCCTCCACTTT
CASSVYYGSPLHF
>TRBJ1-5|.|TRBV28|.
TGTGCCAGCAGTTTCGCAGGGCACAATCAGCCCCAGCATTTT
CASSFAGHNQPQHF
>TRBJ1-2|.|TRBV4-1|.
TGCGCCAGCAGCCCGAGACAGCGTCGAGGCTACACCTTC
CASSPRQRRGYTF
>TRBJ1-4|.|TRBV6-5|.
TGTGCCATCGGGACCGCCGCAACTAATGAAAAACTGTTTTTT
CAIGTAATNEKLFF
>TRBJ1-2|.|TRBV10-3|.
TGTGCCATCAGTGAGCGGGTCCCGGGGGGAGCGGCTAACTATGGCTACACCTTC
CAISERVPGGAANYGYTF
>TRBJ1-1|.|TRBV29-1|.
TGCAGCGACAGGGACTGGGACACTGAAGCTTTCTTT
CSDRDWDTEAFF
>TRBJ1-3|.|TRBV6-5|.
TGTGCCAGCAGTTACGTCGGGGCTGGAAACACCATATATTTT
CASSYVGAGNTIYF